The 21 T cell receptor beta chains below were found in one sample sequenced in a study of blood T cells in healthy people across ages. The authors ran a second PCR of about 7 to 12 cycles using a sample-barcoded 5' primer and a J-beta primer mix. TCRdb ran MiXCR on the 5' RACE reads and lists one entry per CDR3 protein. The table has around 1,000,000 distinct CDR3 sequences, more than 30% seen once; the top ten hold roughly 13%. The sample consisted of blood. The receptor source for this set is a young man in good health.

This clonotype was counted between two and nine times. The rearrangement joins TRBV4-3 to TRBJ1-1; D might be TRBD1 (6 bases). The V end was cut by 0 bases, the J end by 4 bases, with 12 bases between. This CDR3 region has 15 residues. Germline V gives CDR1 LGHNA, CDR2 YSLEER. Here the CDR3 DNA reads TGCGCCAGCAGCCAAGATCGGGGGACACCCACTGAAGCTTTCTTT. Translation gives CASSQDRGTPTEAFF.

The CDR3 DNA reads as TGTGCCAGCAGCCCCTGGACAGGGGGCATATCGTCCAACTATGGCTACACCTTC. Translated, it gives CASSPWTGGISSNYGYTF. This rearrangement joins TRBV3-1 to TRBJ1-2; TRBD1 matches 11 bases. J gave up 2 bases and V 4 bases, and 12 bases lay outside the gene matches. This CDR3 is 18 amino acids long. Per the germline V gene, CDR1 is LGHDT and CDR2 is YNNKEL (reference sequence).

This chain links TRBV4-3 with TRBJ1-4, with TRBD1 matching over 7 bases. This CDR3 is built from 15 residues. V trimming: 5 bases; J trimming: 5 bases; junction bases outside the gene matches: 8. Germline V CDR1 and CDR2: LGHNA, YSLEER. The CDR3 DNA follows: TGCGCCAGCAGCTTAGGGACAGTCCGAAATGAAAAACTGTTTTTT. Its translation is CASSLGTVRNEKLFF.

On this clonotype: This may be a read error, as it is one base from a much larger clone. The chain employs TRBV7-2 and TRBJ2-3; maybe TRBD1 (6 bases). CDR1 is SGHTA, CDR2 FQGNSA, per germline. V shed 5 bases and J shed 4 bases, with 13 bases lying between them. The CDR3 extends over 14 amino acids. The CDR3 loop reads CASSAYRAADTQYF. In DNA, the CDR3 is TGTGCCAGCAGCGCCTACAGGGCCGCAGATACGCAGTATTTT.

The chain links TRBV27 to TRBJ2-2; tentative D call: TRBD1 (5 bases). The CDR3 runs 15 residues. V gave up 2 bases and J gave up 6 bases, with 13 bases separating them. CDR1 and CDR2 from the germline V gene are MNHEY and SMNVEV (reference sequence). The CDR3 is CASSLGQGNAGELFF. CDR3 sequence (DNA): TGTGCCAGCAGTTTAGGGCAGGGAAACGCCGGGGAGCTGTTTTTT.

This rearrangement joins TRBV28 to TRBJ2-1, with TRBD2 matching 9 bases. V was pared by 3 bases and J by 5 bases, with 5 bases of the junction left unmatched. The CDR3 sequence is 15 residues long. The V gene's germline CDR1 is MDHEN and CDR2 SYDVKM. Here the CDR3 reads CASSFPAGGNNEQFF. CDR3 sequence (DNA): TGTGCCAGCAGTTTCCCCGCGGGAGGGAACAATGAGCAGTTCTTC.

This clonotype was counted only a few times. The chain has TRBV28 and TRBJ2-2; D is possibly TRBD1 or TRBD2 (6 bases each). Trimming pared 4 bases from V and 1 base from J, leaving 34 bases between. The CDR3 consists of 23 residues. CDR1 is MDHEN and CDR2 is SYDVKM in the germline V gene. The CDR3 sequence: CASSSGGYRIDSGGLMNTGELFF. For the CDR3, the DNA is TGTGCCAGCAGTTCCGGGGGCTACCGGATTGATAGTGGGGGCTTAATGAACACCGGGGAGCTGTTTTTT.

With respect to this clonotype: At one end the junction does not follow the germline gene, possibly because of a read error. The chain recombines TRBV6-2 or TRBV6-3 with TRBJ1-1, with 7 nucleotides matching TRBD1. In germline, CDR1 is MNHEY, CDR2 SVGEGT. The CDR3 contains 14 residues. CDR3 bases: TGTGTCAGCACCCAAGACAGGGTGAACACTGAAGCTTTCTTT. It codes for CVSTQDRVNTEAFF.

V and J are TRBV7-2 and TRBJ1-2, with 8 bases aligning to TRBD1. Germline CDR1 reads SGHTA; CDR2 reads FQGNSA. The CDR3 totals 14 residues. With V trimmed by 1 base and J by 7 bases, 5 bases remained unmatched. The DNA for the CDR3 is TGTGCCAGCAGCTTAGACGGGACAGGTGGTGGCTACACCTTC. Its protein is CASSLDGTGGGYTF. Full variable domain (missing parts from reference TRBV7-2 and TRBJ1-2): GAGVSQSPSNKVTEKGKDVELRCDPISGHTALYWYRQSLGQGLEFLIYFQGNSAPDKSGLPSDRFSAERTGGSVSTLTIQRTQQEDSAVYLCASSLDGTGGGYTFGSGTRLTVV.

This chain uses TRBV30 with TRBJ1-2, with D uncertain. V was cut by 2 bases and J by 0 bases, with 7 bases left in between. The CDR3 runs 13 residues. The germline V gene has CDR1 GTSNPN and CDR2 SVGIG (reference sequence). Written as DNA, the CDR3 is TGTGCCTGGAGTCGAGATACTAACTATGGCTACACCTTC. As protein: CAWSRDTNYGYTF.

The rearrangement uses TRBV7-2 and TRBJ2-3; D is uncertain. The ends were cut back, 4 bases at V and 6 bases at J, with 11 bases in the middle. Germline V gives CDR1 SGHTA, CDR2 FQGNSA. CDR3 size: 13 residues. This chain's CDR3 is CASSSRRMDTQYF. For the CDR3, the DNA is TGTGCCAGCAGCTCCCGACGGATGGATACGCAGTATTTT.

The table lists this clonotype with a few counts. The chain carries TRBV27 and TRBJ1-2, with D uncertain. V was pared by 2 bases and J by 6 bases, with 10 bases between. From germline, CDR1 is MNHEY and CDR2 SMNVEV (reference sequence). This CDR3 comprises 13 residues. This chain's CDR3 is CASSLGRYNGYTF. The DNA of the CDR3 is TGTGCCAGCAGTTTAGGGCGATATAATGGCTACACCTTC.

This chain uses TRBV20-1 with TRBJ2-3, with TRBD1 matching over 10 bases. V was pared by 6 bases and J by 5 bases, with 5 bases of the junction left unmatched. Germline V gives CDR1 DFQATT, CDR2 SNEGSKA (reference sequence). There are 13 residues in the CDR3. The CDR3 region is CSATGTGVDTQYF. The CDR3 DNA follows: TGCAGTGCGACAGGGACAGGGGTAGATACGCAGTATTTT.

This chain uses TRBV20-1 with TRBJ2-3, with a tentative D call TRBD2 (6 bases). The V end lost 1 base, the J end lost 0 bases, and 11 bases lay between the germline ends. Per the germline V gene, CDR1 is DFQATT and CDR2 is SNEGSKA (reference sequence). The CDR3 is 15 amino acids. CDR3 loop: CSARGSGGSTDTQYF. In nucleotides, the CDR3 is TGCAGTGCTAGAGGTAGCGGCGGTAGCACAGATACGCAGTATTTT.

This rearrangement joins TRBV6-6 to TRBJ1-5; TRBD1 might be the D (6 bases). Per the germline V gene, CDR1 is MNHNY and CDR2 is SVGAGI (reference sequence). This CDR3 spans 16 amino acids. Trimming took 2 bases from V and 6 from J, leaving 17 bases between them. CDR3 nucleotide sequence: TGTGCCAGCAGTTACCACGATCAGGGGTCTGGTCAGCCCCAGCATTTT. As protein: CASSYHDQGSGQPQHF.

The chain couples TRBV5-1 to TRBJ2-7, with D maybe TRBD2 (5 bases). V dropped 0 bases and J dropped 0 bases, with 10 bases sitting between them. The germline CDR1 and CDR2 sequences are SGHRS and YFSETQ. The CDR3 totals 15 residues. CDR3 in DNA: TGCGCCAGCAGCTTGGACCTAGCCAGCTCCTACGAGCAGTACTTC. This sequence encodes CASSLDLASSYEQYF.

V is TRBV6-2 or TRBV6-3 and J is TRBJ1-1; D is unclear. The germline CDR1 and CDR2 sequences are MNHEY and SVGEGT. The V end lost 7 bases, the J end lost 0 bases, and 18 bases lay between the germline ends. The CDR3 extends over 16 amino acids. CDR3 sequence (DNA): TGTGCCAGCACCCCTCTCAGGCAAAACTTGAACACTGAAGCTTTCTTT. Translating gives CASTPLRQNLNTEAFF.

This clonotype was detected many times. The rearrangement uses TRBV9 and TRBJ2-5, with D possibly called TRBD1 or TRBD2 (5 bases each). The CDR3 runs to 14 residues. The V gene lost 4 bases and the J gene lost 3 bases, with 13 bases spanning the gap. The V gene's germline CDR1 is SGDLS and CDR2 YYNGEE. The CDR3 DNA reads TGTGCCAGCAGCCTAGGGACCTCGGAAGAGACCCAGTACTTC. This sequence encodes CASSLGTSEETQYF.

V and J are TRBV5-1 and TRBJ1-2; 7 nucleotides line up with TRBD1. Germline V gene lookup returns CDR1 SGHRS and CDR2 YFSETQ. The length of the CDR3 is 15 residues. V trimming: 4 bases; J trimming: 4 bases; junction bases outside the gene matches: 10. This CDR3 reads CASSVPGQRSYGYTF. CDR3 DNA: TGCGCCAGCAGCGTTCCGGGACAGAGAAGCTATGGCTACACCTTC.

V gene TRBV28 combines with J gene TRBJ2-1, with 7 bases lining up with TRBD2. The germline gives CDR1 MDHEN, CDR2 SYDVKM. CDR3 length: 14 amino acids. After removal of 2 bases from V and 7 bases from J, the junction contained 5 bases not matched to a gene. The chain's CDR3 is CASSLERGANEQFF. CDR3 nucleotide sequence: TGTGCCAGCAGTTTAGAGCGGGGCGCTAATGAGCAGTTCTTC. Supplemented by reference TRBV28 and TRBJ2-1, the full variable domain reads DVKVTQSSRYLVKRTGEKVFLECVQDMDHENMFWYRQDPGLGLRLIYFSYDVKMKEKGDIPEGYSVSREKKERFSLILESASTNQTSMYLCASSLERGANEQFFGPGTRLTVL.

The chain combines TRBV27 with TRBJ2-7; D is possibly TRBD2 (6 bases). V gave up 6 bases and J gave up 5 bases, with 29 bases separating them. Germline CDR1 reads MNHEY; CDR2 reads SMNVEV (reference sequence). The CDR3 loop spans 18 amino acids. CDR3 nucleotide sequence: TGTGCCAGCAGCCTTAGTAGCTCCCCCTCAGTGGCGGGGAACGAGCAGTACTTC. Protein product: CASSLSSSPSVAGNEQYF.